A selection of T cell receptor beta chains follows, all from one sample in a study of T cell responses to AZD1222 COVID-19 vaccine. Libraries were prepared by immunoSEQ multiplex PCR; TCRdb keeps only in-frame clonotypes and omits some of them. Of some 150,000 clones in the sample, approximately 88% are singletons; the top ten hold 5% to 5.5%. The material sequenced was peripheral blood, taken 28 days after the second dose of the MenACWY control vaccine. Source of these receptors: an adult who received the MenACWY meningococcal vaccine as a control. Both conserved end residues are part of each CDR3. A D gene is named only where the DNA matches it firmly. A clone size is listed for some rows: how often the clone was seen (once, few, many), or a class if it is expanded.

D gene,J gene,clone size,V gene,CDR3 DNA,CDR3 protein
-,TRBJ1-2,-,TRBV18,TGTGCCAGCTCACCGATGACACCGGTGCCTAACTATGGCTACACCTTC,CASSPMTPVPNYGYTF
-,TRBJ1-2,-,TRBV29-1,TGCAGCGTTGAAGATCACCGGGGGCGTAGCTATGGCTACACCTTC,CSVEDHRGRSYGYTF
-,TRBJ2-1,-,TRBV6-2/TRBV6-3,TGTGCCAGCAGTTCTTTATACAATGAGCAGTTCTTC,CASSSLYNEQFF
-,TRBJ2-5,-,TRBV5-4,TGTGCCAGCAGCCCGGGACTCGAAGAGACCCAGTACTTC,CASSPGLEETQYF
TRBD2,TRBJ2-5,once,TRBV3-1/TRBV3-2,TGTGCCAGCAGCCAGGGGAGGGCGCGAGAGACCCAGTACTTC,CASSQGRARETQYF
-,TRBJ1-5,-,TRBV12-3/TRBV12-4,TGTGCCAGCAGCCAAGACGGTGGTCAGCCCCAGCATTTT,CASSQDGGQPQHF
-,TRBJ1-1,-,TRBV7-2,TGTGCCAGCAGCACACAGGGAAACACTGAAGCTTTCTTT,CASSTQGNTEAFF
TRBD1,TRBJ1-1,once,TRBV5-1,TGCGCCAGCAGCTTGGCATTAAGGACAGGGGGCACTGAAGCTTTCTTT,CASSLALRTGGTEAFF
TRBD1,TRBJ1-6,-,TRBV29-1,TGCAGCGTACGACAGGGAACAAATTCACCCCTCCACTTT,CSVRQGTNSPLHF
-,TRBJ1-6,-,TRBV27,TGTGCCAGCAGTTTCCGGGACACGAATTCACCCCTCCACTTT,CASSFRDTNSPLHF
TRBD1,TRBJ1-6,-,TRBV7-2,TGTGCCAGCAACCAAAGGACAGGGGGCGACTCACCCCTCCACTTT,CASNQRTGGDSPLHF
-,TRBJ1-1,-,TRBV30,TGTGCCTGGAGCCTTGGGGGTAGCACTGAAGCTTTCTTT,CAWSLGGSTEAFF
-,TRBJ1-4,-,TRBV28,TGTGCCAGCAGTTTCAGGCTGAATGAAAAACTGTTTTTT,CASSFRLNEKLFF
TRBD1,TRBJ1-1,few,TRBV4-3,TGCGCCAGCAGACGCGGGACAGTGAACACTGAAGCTTTCTTT,CASRRGTVNTEAFF
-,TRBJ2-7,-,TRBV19,TGTGCCAGTAGTATACAAGGACCCGTCCCCTACGAGCAGTACTTC,CASSIQGPVPYEQYF
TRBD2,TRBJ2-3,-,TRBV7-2,TGTGCCAGCAGCTTTGCGCGGGGGGGAGCGCAGTATTTT,CASSFARGGAQYF
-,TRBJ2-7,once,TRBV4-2,TGTGCCAGCAGCCAAGCTGGGGGGGCAAGCGAGCAGTACTTC,CASSQAGGASEQYF
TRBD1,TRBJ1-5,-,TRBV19,TGTGCCAGCCGCCGTGGGACAGGGGGCAATCAGCCCCAGCATTTT,CASRRGTGGNQPQHF
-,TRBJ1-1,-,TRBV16,TGTGCCAGCAGCCTATCGGGGGGAACTGAAGCTTTCTTT,CASSLSGGTEAFF
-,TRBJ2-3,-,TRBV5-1,TGCGCCAGCAGCTTGGACGGGGGCGTTACAGATACGCAGTATTTT,CASSLDGGVTDTQYF
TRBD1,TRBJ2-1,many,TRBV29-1,TGCAGCGTTGCGGGACAGGGCATGGGCGAGCAGTTCTTC,CSVAGQGMGEQFF
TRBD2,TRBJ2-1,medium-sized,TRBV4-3,TGCGCCAGCAGCCAAGGTACACCTAGCGGGGGGTTTGAGCAGTTCTTC,CASSQGTPSGGFEQFF
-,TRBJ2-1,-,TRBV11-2,TGTGCCAGCAGCTTAGGACTTTCCACTCGCGATGAGCAGTTCTTC,CASSLGLSTRDEQFF
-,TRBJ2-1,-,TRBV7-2,TGTGCCAGCAGCTTAGAAGCCAGCTCCTACAATGAGCAGTTCTTC,CASSLEASSYNEQFF
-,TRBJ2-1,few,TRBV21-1,TGTGCCAGCAGCTCGCTAGCGGGGGCATCCTACAATGAGCAGTTCTTC,CASSSLAGASYNEQFF
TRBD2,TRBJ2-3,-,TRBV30,TGTGCCTCTGGGGTGGTAGCGGGATCTACAGATACGCAGTATTTT,CASGVVAGSTDTQYF
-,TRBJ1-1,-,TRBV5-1,TGCGCCAGCAGCTTGGGCGTAAGGGTCTTGAACACTGAAGCTTTCTTT,CASSLGVRVLNTEAFF
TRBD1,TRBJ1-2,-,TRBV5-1,TGCGCCAGCAGCTTGGGACAGGGCGGGAGCTATGGCTACACCTTC,CASSLGQGGSYGYTF
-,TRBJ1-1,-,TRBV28,TGTGCCAGCTACCTCGGGTGGAACACTGAAGCTTTCTTT,CASYLGWNTEAFF
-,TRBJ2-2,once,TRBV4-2,TGTGCCAGCAGCCGGGCCTCGGGCACCGGGGAGCTGTTTTTT,CASSRASGTGELFF